The present T cell receptor beta chain was sequenced within a study of T cells after yellow fever vaccination. This clonotype was seen more than once but under ten times. Template switching with 5'RACE generated the TCR cDNA and added a universal primer site and UMIs. One entry per CDR3 protein, called by TCRdb with MiXCR from the 5' RACE reads. Of approximately 90,000 distinct CDR3 sequences in the sample, about 5.8% were seen once. The material sequenced was CD8+ T cells sorted from PBMCs, taken 10 days after the yellow fever booster vaccination. The source of this sequence is a man between 18 and 35 years old who received the YFV17D yellow fever vaccine.

CDR3 coding DNA: TGTGCCAGCAGGTACACAGCGAACACCGGGGAGCTGTTTTTT. Translation: CASRYTANTGELFF. The rearrangement uses TRBV7-9 and TRBJ2-2; D unresolved. CDR3 size: 14 residues. V lost 6 bases and J lost 0, with 8 bases in between. CDR1 and CDR2 (germline): SEHNR, FQNEAQ (reference sequence). The whole variable domain, filled in from reference TRBV7-9 and TRBJ2-2, reads DTGVSQNPRHKITKRGQNVTFRCDPISEHNRLYWYRQTLGQGPEFLTYFQNEAQLEKSRLLSDRFSAERPKGSFSTLEIQRTEQGDSAMYLCASRYTANTGELFFGEGSRLTVL.